A single sample gave rise to the 27 T cell receptor beta chains below, sequenced in a study of spatial heterogeneity in lung cancer (dated by TCRdb to between 2019 and 2020). No antigen has been assigned to these receptors. The library came from 5' RACE. Sequencing was performed on a NextSeq 500. The public sequencing data were trimmed at Q25 with fastp and processed into clonotypes with MiXCR by TCRdb, which kept only in-frame beta chains. One record per CDR3 amino acid sequence lists the most common genes and DNA. This sample holds 2,000 to 2,500 distinct CDR3 sequences; 8% to 9% were observed only once. The top ten constitute around 24% of the sample. This specimen's time point label, interpreted: sample taken at primary tumor resection. What the research found in general, with its limitations: A correlation was observed between the number of expanded intratumoral alpha and beta TCRs and the tumor nonsynonymous mutation count.

The source material was lung tumor tissue, sampled at surgery. The source of these receptors is a female donor with early-stage non-small cell lung cancer.

Ten or more counts support this clonotype. V is TRBV7-9 and J is TRBJ2-1, with 10 nucleotides matching TRBD2. Per germline, CDR1 SEHNR and CDR2 FQNEAQ (reference sequence). This CDR3 has 14 residues. The ends lost 5 bases at V and 3 bases at J; junction bases unmatched: 1. CDR3 sequence (DNA): TGTGCCAGCAGCCGGACTAGCGGCTACAATGAGCAGTTCTTC. Translating gives CASSRTSGYNEQFF.

This clonotype qualifies as medium-sized. The chain has TRBV14 and TRBJ2-1; 13 bases match TRBD2. V dropped 5 bases and J dropped 8; count of bases not matched to a gene: 6. CDR1 is SGHDN, CDR2 FVKESK, per germline. This CDR3 spans 15 amino acids. The CDR3 DNA sequence: TGTGCCAGCAGCTCCGGGACTAGCGGGATCTATGAGCAGTTCTTC. Translating it yields CASSSGTSGIYEQFF.

This clonotype is medium-sized by share. The V call is TRBV27, the J call TRBJ1-5; D call uncertain. Looked up from germline, CDR1 is MNHEY and CDR2 is SMNVEV (reference sequence). Trimming stripped 3 bases from V and 5 bases from J, with 8 bases between. The CDR3 totals 13 residues. CDR3 DNA: TGTGCCAGCAGTTTTCAGTCGTATCAGCCCCAGCATTTT. Translated, it gives CASSFQSYQPQHF.

This clonotype has ten or more counts. The V call is TRBV6-1, the J call TRBJ2-7; TRBD1 matches 7 bases. The CDR3 length is 15 residues. V lost 6 bases to trimming and J lost 2 bases; unmatched junction nucleotides: 10. Germline CDR1 and CDR2: MNHNS and SASEGT. CDR3 residues: CASSRPGQTTYEQYF. Here the CDR3 DNA reads TGTGCCAGCAGCAGACCGGGACAGACCACCTACGAGCAGTACTTC.

This clonotype is large. The genes are TRBV18 and TRBJ2-1; D possibly corresponds to TRBD1 (5 bases). The CDR3 length is 14 residues. The germline V gene encodes CDR1 KGHSH and CDR2 LQKENI. Trimming cost V 3 bases and J 4 bases, with 10 bases left between them. The CDR3 is CASSPQGYYNEQFF. CDR3 in DNA: TGTGCCAGCTCACCGCAGGGATATTACAATGAGCAGTTCTTC. Full variable domain (outside the CDR3, taken from reference TRBV18 and TRBJ2-1): NAGVMQNPRHLVRRRGQEARLRCSPMKGHSHVYWYRQLPEEGLKFMVYLQKENIIDESGMPKERFSAEFPKEGPSILRIQQVVRGDSAAYFCASSPQGYYNEQFFGPGTRLTVL.

This clonotype is medium-sized. This chain joins TRBV5-1 and TRBJ2-1, with 8 bases lining up with TRBD2. Germline loops: CDR1 SGHRS, CDR2 YFSETQ. Trimming cost V 0 bases and J 1 base; bases outside gene matches: 6. The CDR3 contains 17 residues. The CDR3: CASSLEGLAGSYNEQFF. The CDR3 nucleotides read TGCGCCAGCAGCTTGGAAGGGCTAGCGGGTTCCTACAATGAGCAGTTCTTC. The whole variable domain, remainder taken from reference TRBV5-1 and TRBJ2-1, is KAGVTQTPRYLIKTRGQQVTLSCSPISGHRSVSWYQQTPGQGLQFLFEYFSETQRNKGNFPGRFSGRQFSNSRSEMNVSTLELGDSALYLCASSLEGLAGSYNEQFFGPGTRLTVL.

In this sample, this clonotype is medium-sized. This chain connects TRBV11-1 to TRBJ2-3; D might be TRBD2 (5 bases). CDR1 and CDR2 (germline): SGHAT, FQDESV (reference sequence). Deletions cut 5 bases from V and 2 bases from J, with 11 bases between. CDR3 length: 14 amino acids. This chain's CDR3 is CASSTRGITDTQYF. The CDR3 DNA is TGTGCCAGCAGCACCCGAGGGATCACAGATACGCAGTATTTT.

This clonotype ranks as medium-sized (0.01 to 0.1%). The V call is TRBV12-3 or TRBV12-4, the J call TRBJ2-1; D remains ambiguous. Trimming removed 5 bases from V and 0 bases from J, with 14 bases in between. The CDR3 contains 16 residues. CDR3 protein: CASSPLGRSSYNEQFF. CDR3 nucleotides: TGTGCCAGCAGTCCCTTGGGTCGGAGCTCCTACAATGAGCAGTTCTTC.

The chain employs TRBV5-6 and TRBJ1-5, with TRBD1 matching 8 bases. The CDR3 is 15 amino acids. Trimming removed 0 bases from V and 6 bases from J; junction bases left unmatched: 5. Germline V lookup: CDR1 SGHDT, CDR2 YYEEEE. The DNA of the CDR3 is TGTGCCAGCAGCTTGGCTGGACAGGGCGCTCAGCCCCAGCATTTT. Translation: CASSLAGQGAQPQHF.

This clonotype showed up many times. This sequence joins TRBV29-1 and TRBJ2-1; D call uncertain. CDR3 length: 13 residues. The V gene's germline CDR1 is SQVTM and CDR2 ANQGSEA. V was shortened by 2 bases and J by 8 bases, with 13 bases between the two germline ends. The CDR3 protein is CSVETPYDHEQFF. In nucleotides, the CDR3 is TGCAGCGTTGAAACCCCTTATGACCATGAGCAGTTCTTC.

The chain couples TRBV6-4 to TRBJ1-2, with D uncertain. Germline V CDR1 and CDR2: MRHNA, SNTAGT. The CDR3 sequence is 15 residues long. Trimming took off 4 bases at V and 4 bases at J, with 16 bases between the two ends. CDR3 DNA: TGTGCCAGCAGTGGGGGAGTCGGAGAGGCCTATGGCTACACCTTC. It is translated as CASSGGVGEAYGYTF.

By sample share, this clonotype is medium-sized (0.01 to 0.1%). The V and J genes are TRBV14 and TRBJ1-3; D possibly corresponds to TRBD1 (6 bases). Germline V gives CDR1 SGHDN, CDR2 FVKESK. The V end lost 0 bases, the J end lost 2 bases, and 8 bases lay between the germline ends. This CDR3 spans 15 amino acids. CDR3 amino acids: CASSQDHRAGNTIYF. DNA of the CDR3: TGTGCCAGCAGCCAAGATCACAGGGCTGGAAACACCATATATTTT.

In its sample, this clonotype ranks as medium-sized. This sequence joins TRBV27 and TRBJ2-6; TRBD2 matches 10 bases. Unmatched junction bases numbered 5, after V lost 6 bases and J lost 0 bases. This CDR3 is 17 amino acids long. Germline values: CDR1 MNHEY, CDR2 SMNVEV (reference sequence). This CDR3 reads CASRSLAGDSGANVLTF. CDR3 sequence (DNA): TGTGCCAGCAGAAGTCTAGCGGGGGACTCTGGGGCCAACGTCCTGACTTTC.

This clonotype was observed at least ten times. CDR3 sequence: CASSPPASEQFF. In DNA, the CDR3 is TGTGCCAGCAGCCCGCCAGCGTCTGAGCAGTTCTTC. This chain joins TRBV7-2 and TRBJ2-1; D unclear. The ends were cut back, 5 bases at V and 9 bases at J, with 11 bases in the middle. The CDR3 contains 12 residues. CDR1 and CDR2 from the germline V gene are SGHTA and FQGNSA.

Concerning this clonotype itself: The junction and the germline gene differ at one end; a read error may be behind it. The chain combines TRBV14 with TRBJ2-2, with TRBD2 matching over 9 bases. The V gene's germline CDR1 is SGHDN and CDR2 FVKESK. This CDR3 is 16 amino acids long. Written as DNA, the CDR3 is TGTGCCAGCAACCAAATGGGACTAGCAGGCACCGGGGAGCTGTTTTTT. Its translation: CASNQMGLAGTGELFF.

Relative to its sample, this clonotype is medium-sized. V is TRBV27 and J is TRBJ2-1, with D possibly TRBD2 on 6 matching bases. The V end lost 2 bases, the J end lost 5 bases, and 13 bases lay between the germline ends. The CDR3 has 15 residues. Germline V gives CDR1 MNHEY, CDR2 SMNVEV (reference sequence). CDR3 in amino acids: CASSLVRELDNEQFF. For the CDR3, the DNA is TGTGCCAGCAGTTTAGTCCGGGAGCTAGACAATGAGCAGTTCTTC.

This clonotype is medium-sized. J is TRBJ1-5 and V is TRBV27; D is uncertain. The CDR3 runs 13 residues. Deletions cut 4 bases from V and 3 bases from J, with 7 bases between. Germline-derived CDR1 and CDR2 are MNHEY and SMNVEV (reference sequence). For the CDR3, the DNA is TGTGCCAGCAGTTACGGTCCCAATCAGCCCCAGCATTTT. Translation: CASSYGPNQPQHF.

Within the sample, this clonotype is medium-sized. The chain links TRBV5-1 to TRBJ2-7, with a possible D match to TRBD2 (6 bases). The V gene's germline CDR1 is SGHRS and CDR2 YFSETQ. V was cut by 5 bases and J by 6 bases, with 18 bases left in between. The CDR3 has 14 residues. The CDR3 coding sequence is TGCGCCAGCAGAGTAAGCGGGCAGACCCTCGAGCAGTACTTC. It specifies CASRVSGQTLEQYF.

The genes are TRBV5-6 and TRBJ2-5; 11 bases agree with TRBD2. The CDR3 covers 14 residues. Germline loops: CDR1 SGHDT, CDR2 YYEEEE. V lost 4 bases, J lost 3 bases, and 2 bases stayed unmatched. The CDR3 coding sequence is TGTGCCAGCAGCCGACTAGCGGGGAAAGAGACCCAGTACTTC. This sequence encodes CASSRLAGKETQYF.

The chain couples TRBV7-9 to TRBJ2-1, with 14 bases identical to TRBD2. The V segment lost 3 bases and the J segment 10 bases; nucleotides outside the gene matches: 8. The CDR3 consists of 16 residues. CDR1 is SEHNR, CDR2 FQNEAQ, per germline (reference sequence). The CDR3 spells CASSLTRLAGGEEQFF. Here the CDR3 DNA reads TGTGCCAGCAGCTTGACTCGACTAGCGGGAGGGGAGGAGCAGTTCTTC.

This clonotype is large in the sample. The chain combines TRBV12-3 or TRBV12-4 with TRBJ2-2, with a weak D call TRBD2 (5 bases). CDR3 length equals 13 residues. The V and J ends lost 6 bases and 5 bases respectively, with 10 bases between them. The CDR3 DNA is TGTGCCAGCAGGCGTAGCGAAACCGGGGAGCTGTTTTTT. Translation gives CASRRSETGELFF.

By its share, this clonotype is large. The V gene is TRBV7-9, the J gene TRBJ2-5; 15 nucleotides line up with TRBD2. Germline values: CDR1 SEHNR, CDR2 FQNEAQ (reference sequence). The CDR3 has 16 amino acids. Unmatched junction bases numbered 6, after V lost 6 bases and J lost 4 bases. This CDR3 is CASRPPGLAGGETQYF. For the CDR3, the DNA is TGTGCCAGCAGGCCACCGGGACTAGCGGGAGGAGAGACCCAGTACTTC.

In its sample, this clonotype ranks as medium-sized (0.01 to 0.1%). The V gene is TRBV20-1, the J gene TRBJ2-1; the match to TRBD1 covers 7 bases. The CDR3 is 11 amino acids. The V segment lost 3 bases and the J segment 9 bases; nucleotides outside the gene matches: 2. CDR1 and CDR2 (germline): DFQATT, SNEGSKA (reference sequence). The CDR3 sequence is CSASRTGEQFF. The CDR3 DNA follows: TGCAGTGCTAGTAGGACAGGTGAGCAGTTCTTC.

By sample share, this clonotype is medium-sized. An end of the junction differs from the germline gene, which may be a read error. The chain's CDR3 is CASSLADNSYNEQFF. The CDR3 region has the DNA TGTGCCAGCAGCCTAGCGGATAACTCCTACAATGAGCAGTTCTTC. This chain joins TRBV7-2 and TRBJ2-1; 7 nucleotides match TRBD2. CDR1 and CDR2 (germline): SGHTA, FQGNSA. The CDR3 is 15 amino acids.

This clonotype is medium-sized by share. This rearrangement joins TRBV11-2 to TRBJ1-4, with 10 bases identical to TRBD1. This CDR3 is 15 amino acids long. Looked up from germline, CDR1 is SGHAT and CDR2 is FQNNGV. J gave up 7 bases and V 5 bases, and 7 bases lay outside the gene matches. The CDR3 nucleotides are TGTGCCAGCAGCCGGGACAGGGGCCAGGGTGAAAAACTGTTTTTT. As protein: CASSRDRGQGEKLFF.

In this sample, this clonotype is medium-sized. The V and J genes are TRBV5-1 and TRBJ2-7; D is possibly TRBD1 (6 bases). Germline CDR1 and CDR2: SGHRS and YFSETQ. The V end was cut by 3 bases, the J end by 7 bases, with 17 bases between. CDR3 size: 14 residues. The CDR3 region is CASSSAGDPWEQYF. In DNA form, the CDR3 reads TGCGCCAGCAGCTCGGCAGGGGACCCGTGGGAGCAGTACTTC.

This clonotype is medium-sized (0.01 to 0.1%) by share. V is TRBV5-1 and J is TRBJ1-1; D is perhaps TRBD1 (6 bases). The CDR3 is 14 residues long. Germline loops: CDR1 SGHRS, CDR2 YFSETQ. The germline V and J ends were trimmed by 3 bases and 0 bases, with 9 bases remaining between them. The CDR3 protein is CASSSGQLNTEAFF. Here the CDR3 DNA reads TGCGCCAGCAGCTCCGGACAGCTGAACACTGAAGCTTTCTTT.